One and the same sample provided the 18 T cell receptor beta chains below, sequenced in a study of T cell responses to AZD1222 COVID-19 vaccine. Generated by immunoSEQ multiplex PCR, the TCRdb table keeps only in-frame clones and is missing some. Among roughly 100,000 clones, roughly 89% were seen once, and the ten largest hold 40% to 55%. This sample comprised peripheral blood, obtained 28 days after the second AZD1222 dose. The receptor set was obtained from an adult who received the AZD1222 COVID-19 vaccine.

The sample holds one count of this clone. The chain couples TRBV15 to TRBJ1-1; the D gene is possibly TRBD1 (5 bases). This CDR3 is built from 13 residues. With 0 bases removed from V and 11 bases from J, the gap between germline ends came to 13 bases. Germline V gene sequence: CDR1 LNHNV, CDR2 YYDKDF (reference sequence). This chain's CDR3 is CATSRDVGVWAFF. CDR3 in DNA: TGTGCCACCAGCAGAGATGTGGGGGTGTGGGCTTTCTTT. Filled out from reference TRBV15 and TRBJ1-1, the complete variable domain reads DAMVIQNPRYQVTQFGKPVTLSCSQTLNHNVMYWYQQKSSQAPKLLFHYYDKDFNNEADTPDNFQSRRPNTSFCFLDIRSPGLGDTAMYLCATSRDVGVWAFFGQGTRLTVV.

The chain uses TRBV4-1 and TRBJ2-1; D remains unclear. Per germline, CDR1 MGHRA and CDR2 YSYEKL. Trimming removed 0 bases from V and 4 bases from J, with 10 bases in between. CDR3 size: 15 residues. As DNA, the CDR3 is TGCGCCAGCAGCCAAGATTGGGCGGATTACAATGAGCAGTTCTTC. As protein: CASSQDWADYNEQFF.

The chain recombines TRBV19 with TRBJ2-6; TRBD2 is a possible D gene (6 bases). Trimming pared 1 base from V and 0 bases from J, leaving 16 bases between. This CDR3 has 19 residues. Germline V CDR1 and CDR2: LNHDA, SQIVND (reference sequence). The CDR3 loop reads CASSIGRGSYLSGANVLTF. CDR3 DNA: TGTGCCAGTAGTATAGGCCGGGGGTCCTATCTCTCTGGGGCCAACGTCCTGACTTTC.

V usage is TRBV7-7 and J usage is TRBJ2-7; 7 nucleotides align to TRBD2. With 5 bases clipped from V and 0 bases from J, the junction kept 13 bases outside the gene matches. This CDR3 region has 17 residues. CDR1 and CDR2 from the germline V gene are SSHAT and FNYEAQ (reference sequence). In nucleotides, the CDR3 is TGTGCCAGCAGCCCGTTGGTAGGGCGGGAGACCTCCTACGAGCAGTACTTC. Its protein is CASSPLVGRETSYEQYF.

This clone has just a few counts. V usage is TRBV5-4 and J usage is TRBJ1-2; D perhaps matches TRBD1 (5 bases). With 1 base removed from V and 2 bases from J, the gap between germline ends came to 12 bases. This CDR3 contains 15 residues. Germline V gene data show CDR1 as SGHNT and CDR2 as YYREEE (reference sequence). The CDR3: CASSLSGGENYGYTF. For the CDR3, the DNA is TGTGCCAGCAGCTTGTCGGGGGGAGAAAACTATGGCTACACCTTC.

There are a few counts of this clone. The rearrangement uses TRBV7-9 and TRBJ1-1, with D uncertain. The V end lost 8 bases, the J end lost 2 bases, and 12 bases lay between the germline ends. CDR3 length: 13 residues. CDR1 is SEHNR, CDR2 FQNEAQ, per germline (reference sequence). The CDR3 nucleotides are TGTGCCAGCGGGCGAGGGATTAACACTGAAGCTTTCTTT. Residues: CASGRGINTEAFF.

The V call is TRBV5-1, the J call TRBJ2-3, with a weak D call TRBD1 (6 bases). The germline gives CDR1 SGHRS, CDR2 YFSETQ. V lost 0 bases and J lost 2, with 7 bases in between. The CDR3 has 14 residues. DNA for the CDR3: TGCGCCAGCAGCTTGGGACAGGTCACAGATACGCAGTATTTT. Translating gives CASSLGQVTDTQYF.

A single count supports this clone. This chain joins TRBV18 and TRBJ2-5; D unclear. CDR1 and CDR2 from the germline V gene are KGHSH and LQKENI. The CDR3 runs 13 residues. With 0 bases removed from V and 3 bases from J, the gap between germline ends came to 5 bases. For the CDR3, the DNA is TGTGCCAGCTCACCACCGGTGGAAGAGACCCAGTACTTC. It codes for CASSPPVEETQYF.

A single count supports this clone. V usage is TRBV28 and J usage is TRBJ1-5, with 7 nucleotides matching TRBD1. This CDR3 is built from 14 residues. Per the germline V gene, CDR1 is MDHEN and CDR2 is SYDVKM. The V gene end was trimmed by 7 bases and the J gene end by 6 bases; junction bases not matched to a gene: 9. The CDR3 spells CASTSGGRGQPQHF. The CDR3 coding sequence is TGTGCCAGCACCTCAGGGGGAAGGGGTCAGCCCCAGCATTTT.

The gene calls are TRBV19 and TRBJ2-1; either TRBD1 or TRBD2 may fit D (5 bases each). The germline V gene encodes CDR1 LNHDA and CDR2 SQIVND (reference sequence). Trimming took 2 bases from V and 5 from J, leaving 13 bases between them. The length of the CDR3 is 15 residues. CDR3 nucleotides: TGTGCCAGTAGTATATCCCGGGGCGGAAACAATGAGCAGTTCTTC. Translated, it gives CASSISRGGNNEQFF.

The CDR3 region is CASSEGGSSGANVLTF. The CDR3 bases are TGTGCCAGCAGTGAGGGGGGTAGCTCTGGGGCCAACGTCCTGACTTTC. V gene TRBV6-4 combines with J gene TRBJ2-6, with D tentatively TRBD2 (6 bases). The V gene lost 3 bases and the J gene lost 0 bases, with 9 bases spanning the gap. The CDR3 is 16 residues long. Germline V gives CDR1 MRHNA, CDR2 SNTAGT.

J is TRBJ2-7 and V is TRBV3-1 (or the pseudogene TRBV3-2); D gene ambiguous. This CDR3 is built from 12 residues. Germline V lookup: CDR1 LGHDT, CDR2 YNNKEL (reference sequence). V lost 0 bases and J 10 bases, leaving 10 bases between the germline ends. This chain's CDR3 is CASSQEEGAQYF. Here the CDR3 DNA reads TGTGCCAGCAGCCAAGAAGAAGGAGCACAGTACTTC.

The CDR3 DNA is TGTGCCAGCAGCGTAGTCGACGGCTACGAGCAGTACTTC. It specifies CASSVVDGYEQYF. The chain couples TRBV9 to TRBJ2-7; no firm D call. Trimming removed 0 bases from V and 3 bases from J, with 7 bases in between. CDR1 is SGDLS, CDR2 YYNGEE, per germline. CDR3 size: 13 residues.

V is TRBV7-7 and J is TRBJ1-5; D is unresolved. The germline CDR1 and CDR2 sequences are SSHAT and FNYEAQ (reference sequence). This CDR3 is 14 amino acids long. V lost 1 base, J lost 1 base, and 5 bases lay in between. The CDR3: CASSLVASNQPQHF. For the CDR3, the DNA is TGTGCCAGCAGCTTAGTGGCCAGCAATCAGCCCCAGCATTTT.

The chain joins TRBV5-6 to TRBJ2-3; the match to TRBD2 covers 14 bases. Trimming at V came to 3 bases and at J to 8 bases, leaving 17 bases not matched to a gene. The CDR3 is 19 residues long. Germline V gives CDR1 SGHDT, CDR2 YYEEEE. For the CDR3, the DNA is TGTGCCAGCAGCTGGGGGCTTGTTAATCGCGGACTAGCGGGAGGTACGCAGTATTTT. This encodes CASSWGLVNRGLAGGTQYF.

The V and J genes are TRBV28 and TRBJ1-1; the D is unclear. Trimming left V 3 bases short and J 3 bases short, with 5 bases between. This CDR3 is 12 amino acids long. The germline V gene has CDR1 MDHEN and CDR2 SYDVKM. The CDR3 loop reads CASSLLYTEAFF. CDR3 DNA sequence: TGTGCCAGCAGTTTGCTATACACTGAAGCTTTCTTT.

The chain is built from TRBV24-1 and TRBJ1-1, with no clear D. The CDR3 runs to 13 residues. V lost 2 bases and J lost 1, with 4 bases in between. The germline V gene has CDR1 KGHDR and CDR2 SFDVKD. Here the CDR3 DNA reads TGTGCCACCAGTGATTCAGGGAACACTGAAGCTTTCTTT. The encoded protein is CATSDSGNTEAFF.

The genes are TRBV28 and TRBJ1-1; D is perhaps TRBD1 (5 bases). Per germline, CDR1 MDHEN and CDR2 SYDVKM. The CDR3 is 14 amino acids. Trimming stripped 5 bases from V and 7 bases from J, with 17 bases between. CDR3 coding DNA: TGTGCCAGCAGTCCGTACGGGGCGGAAGGTGAAGCTTTCTTT. Its translation: CASSPYGAEGEAFF.